This T cell receptor (beta chain) was sequenced in a study of monozygotic twins with inflammatory bowel disease. General study results and limits: Part of the variability in patient repertoires may have come from differing immunosuppressive treatments. Limited statistical power may explain no repertoire similarity difference between concordant and discordant twins.

A word on this clonotype: The antigen is unknown.

Across eight separate reactions for each sample, cDNA was made. TCRdb reprocessed the 5' RACE reads and keeps a single row for each CDR3 protein, giving no DNA. The sample data list about 300,000 distinct CDR3 sequences. Whole blood, unsorted for T cells, was the source of total RNA. Specimen: blood. This TCR came from a human donor with ulcerative colitis or Crohn's disease, or a healthy co-twin of an affected twin (not recorded which).

CDR3 sequence: CAIGWGDRGQPQHF. This chain connects TRBV10-3 to TRBJ1-5; as DNA is missing, the TRBD1 call by TCRdb cannot be tested. This CDR3 has 14 residues. Germline V lookup: CDR1 ENHRY, CDR2 SYGVKD.